This TCR beta chain came from a study of T cell repertoires in cytomegalovirus infection (dated by TCRdb to between 2018 and 2021). Study-level background: The peptide stimulations were aimed at well-studied HLA-B-restricted epitopes as well as recently identified HLA-C-restricted CMV epitopes, whose presentation resists viral immunomodulation. Donor HLA type was relevant to the analysis, as public TCR beta signatures indicated carriage of CMV infection together with the matching HLA type.

The sample's treatment or condition, from its label and the paper: in vitro stimulation with specific CMV peptide epitopes to enrich CMV-specific T cells. The instrument was an Illumina HiSeq 1500. Clones were called with MiXCR by TCRdb after fastp trimmed the public reads at Q25, and only in-frame beta chains were retained. When rows share a CDR3 protein, they turn into one entry using the most common DNA and genes. A total of 200,000 to 250,000 distinct CDR3 sequences appear in this sample, 35% to 40% of them only once. The ten largest clones represent 55% to 60% of the sample. V and J are truncated by 0 bases and 6 bases respectively, leaving an intervening sequence of 12 bases. Taken from the germline V gene, the CDR1 and CDR2 loops are SGHVS and FQNEAQ. The CDR3 numbers 15 residues from cysteine through phenylalanine. Only the CDR3 portion is preserved as DNA: 45 bases, with reading frame beginning at the first base.

Details on this clonotype: No cognate antigen has been identified for it. No much larger clonotype is one base removed from it; base qualities were not supplied.

Overall study outcomes, separate from this receptor: The ex vivo response was dominated by HLA-C-restricted CMV-specific TCR beta clonotypes, which also provided the single most frequent clonotype in two of eight donors. In both this cohort and an independent 352-donor cohort, the cumulative frequency of public TCR beta family members distinguished carriers of CMV infection plus the relevant HLA type.

This chain joins TRBV7-8 to TRBJ1-5; the D segment cannot be called with confidence. This clonotype originated in a human donor in good health (CMV status not recorded). Some clones in this sample may be carry-over from other donors' samples. The sample in question was CD8+ T cells from cultured PBMCs, obtained from culture after CMV antigen stimulation. The CDR3 region reads CASSLAGQRSQPQHF. The DNA sequence is TGTGCCAGCAGCTTAGCAGGGCAGCGTAGTCAGCCCCAGCATTTT.